The 14 T cell receptor beta chains given below trace back to one sample, sequenced in a study of blood T cells in healthy people across ages. The authors ran a second PCR of about 6 to 11 cycles using a sample-barcoded 5' primer and a J-beta primer mix. Each CDR3 protein gets one entry after TCRdb re-called the 5' RACE reads with MiXCR. Of about 1,500,000 distinct CDR3 sequences in the sample, under 30% were seen once. The sample taken for sequencing was blood. These receptors originate from a woman aged 30 to 39 in good health.

This clonotype was seen many times. The chain has TRBV5-1 and TRBJ2-4, with D perhaps matching TRBD1 or TRBD2 (6 bases each). This CDR3 comprises 13 residues. V lost 0 bases and J lost 8, with 9 bases in between. Germline V gives CDR1 SGHRS, CDR2 YFSETQ. The CDR3 region is CASSLGGADIQYF. The CDR3 DNA is TGCGCCAGCAGCTTGGGGGGGGCCGACATTCAGTACTTC.

The chain carries TRBV20-1 and TRBJ2-1; possible D gene TRBD2, 6 bases. Trimming removed 5 bases from V and 3 bases from J, with 14 bases in between. Per germline, CDR1 DFQATT and CDR2 SNEGSKA (reference sequence). The CDR3 covers 14 residues. In nucleotides, the CDR3 is TGCAGTGCTCGCCCTGCGCGGGGCTACAATGAGCAGTTCTTC. Its protein is CSARPARGYNEQFF.

The chain links TRBV14 to TRBJ2-3; 7 bases line up with TRBD1. The CDR3 is 16 amino acids. With 1 base clipped from V and 4 bases from J, the junction kept 8 bases outside the gene matches. CDR1 is SGHDN and CDR2 is FVKESK in the germline V gene. The CDR3 sequence is CASSQGLGQIPDTQYF. CDR3 sequence (DNA): TGTGCCAGCAGCCAAGGTCTGGGACAGATCCCAGATACGCAGTATTTT.

The chain combines TRBV30 with TRBJ1-6, with unresolved D. Germline-derived CDR1 and CDR2 are GTSNPN and SVGIG (reference sequence). Trimming took 3 bases from V and 8 from J, leaving 14 bases between them. This CDR3 contains 14 residues. The CDR3: CAWSKRGNDSPLHF. Written as DNA, the CDR3 is TGTGCCTGGAGCAAAAGAGGCAACGATTCACCCCTCCACTTT.

This clonotype was observed at least ten times. V usage is TRBV24-1 and J usage is TRBJ2-7, with TRBD2 as a possible D gene (6 bases). This CDR3 contains 12 residues. Trimming took 7 bases from V and 0 from J, leaving 6 bases between them. Germline CDR1 KGHDR, CDR2 SFDVKD. The CDR3: CATSGSSYEQYF. Here the CDR3 DNA reads TGTGCCACCAGCGGGAGCTCCTACGAGCAGTACTTC.

The V call is TRBV29-1, the J call TRBJ2-6; the match to TRBD1 covers 11 bases. This CDR3 has 17 amino acids. V shed 4 bases, J shed 3 bases, and the junction held 8 bases outside the gene matches. Germline V gene lookup returns CDR1 SQVTM and CDR2 ANQGSEA. CDR3: CSVALGQGAGGANVLTF. In DNA, the CDR3 is TGCAGCGTTGCCCTCGGACAGGGGGCGGGTGGGGCCAACGTCCTGACTTTC.

In its sample, this clonotype was seen a few times. The rearrangement joins TRBV7-2 to TRBJ1-2; D perhaps matches TRBD1 (6 bases). Deletions cut 3 bases from V and 4 bases from J, with 15 bases between. The CDR3 length is 15 residues. CDR1 and CDR2 from the germline V gene are SGHTA and FQGNSA. DNA for the CDR3: TGTGCCAGCAGCTTGACCGGGTCAGGGGCCTATGGCTACACCTTC. It codes for CASSLTGSGAYGYTF. The whole variable domain, remainder taken from reference TRBV7-2 and TRBJ1-2, is GAGVSQSPSNKVTEKGKDVELRCDPISGHTALYWYRQSLGQGLEFLIYFQGNSAPDKSGLPSDRFSAERTGGSVSTLTIQRTQQEDSAVYLCASSLTGSGAYGYTFGSGTRLTVV.

In its sample, this clonotype was seen many times. The rearrangement joins TRBV12-3 or TRBV12-4 to TRBJ2-7; D unresolved. Trimming pared 3 bases from V and 7 bases from J, leaving 13 bases between. This CDR3 contains 13 residues. In DNA form, the CDR3 reads TGTGCCAGCAGTTTGCTGGGCCGTCGAGAGCAGTACTTC. As protein: CASSLLGRREQYF.

The V gene is TRBV21-1, the J gene TRBJ2-3. TRBV21-1 is termed a pseudogene. The CDR3 is made up of 9 amino acids. CDR3 in amino acids: CASSELQDF. The CDR3 DNA reads TGTGCCAGCAGCGAATTACAGGATTTT.

This clonotype was counted only a few times. This chain uses TRBV7-2 with TRBJ2-5; 8 nucleotides agree with TRBD1. J gave up 11 bases and V 5 bases, and 13 bases lay outside the gene matches. CDR3 length equals 14 residues. CDR1 is SGHTA, CDR2 FQGNSA, per germline. The chain's CDR3 is CASSPRQGRYGQYF. The CDR3 nucleotides are TGTGCCAGCAGCCCCCGACAGGGGAGATACGGGCAGTACTTC.

This clonotype was counted at least ten times. The J gene is TRBJ2-5, the V gene TRBV7-2, with a possible D match to TRBD2 (6 bases). Germline-derived CDR1 and CDR2 are SGHTA and FQGNSA. The CDR3 spans 14 residues. The V gene lost 1 base and the J gene lost 11 bases, with 17 bases spanning the gap. This CDR3 reads CASSLVRGSNDQYF. In DNA form, the CDR3 reads TGTGCCAGCAGCTTAGTGCGGGGAAGCAACGATCAGTACTTC.

This clonotype was observed a handful of times. The V gene is TRBV7-9, the J gene TRBJ2-1, with TRBD2 identical over 7 bases. The CDR3 contains 15 residues. The germline V gene has CDR1 SEHNR and CDR2 FQNEAQ (reference sequence). The V segment lost 3 bases and the J segment 4 bases; nucleotides outside the gene matches: 6. The chain's CDR3 is CASSFLGEGYNEQFF. The CDR3 nucleotides read TGTGCCAGCAGCTTCTTGGGGGAGGGTTACAATGAGCAGTTCTTC.

This clonotype turned up a few times. The rearrangement joins TRBV12-3 or TRBV12-4 to TRBJ1-3; D perhaps matches TRBD1 (6 bases). Trimming removed 4 bases at V and 4 bases at J, with 14 bases between. This CDR3 has 15 amino acids. CDR3 in amino acids: CASSSSGGLGNTIYF. In nucleotides, the CDR3 is TGTGCCAGCAGTTCATCGGGGGGCTTGGGAAACACCATATATTTT.

As concerns this clonotype: Compared with germline, one end of the junction differs, possibly owing to a read error. The chain recombines TRBV5-1 with TRBJ2-6; the D call may be TRBD1 or TRBD2 (5 bases each). From germline, CDR1 is SGHRS and CDR2 YFSETQ. This CDR3 is built from 19 residues. CDR3 in amino acids: CASSLSTRPPRTGANVRTF. The CDR3 DNA sequence: TGCGCCAGCAGCTTGTCAACCAGGCCCCCAAGGACTGGGGCCAACGTCCGGACTTTC.